Listed below are T cell receptor beta chains from one sample, sequenced in a study of T cells in Graves' hyperthyroidism and ophthalmopathy. TCRdb reanalysed the multiplex PCR reads using MiXCR and keeps one entry per CDR3 protein. This sample has about 300,000 distinct CDR3 sequences, with 25% to 30% found just once. The sample was blood. These receptors all come from a man aged 35-49 years with Graves' hyperthyroidism that later progressed to Graves' ophthalmopathy. CDR3s include the opening cysteine and the closing phenylalanine or tryptophan. The order of the fields is J gene, D gene, V gene, clone size, CDR3 protein, CDR3 DNA. D genes are given only for firm matches. The size field is filled for only some rows; it gives once, few, many or a size class.

J gene: TRBJ1-6; D gene: TRBD1; V gene: TRBV12-5; clone size: many; CDR3 protein: CASGLDGQGWNSPLHF; CDR3 DNA: TGTGCTAGTGGTTTGGATGGACAGGGATGGAATTCACCCCTCCACTTT
J gene: TRBJ1-3; D gene: -; V gene: TRBV6-1; clone size: few; CDR3 protein: CASTTGWAGNTIYF; CDR3 DNA: TGTGCCAGCACGACGGGATGGGCTGGAAACACCATATATTTT
J gene: TRBJ2-2; D gene: -; V gene: TRBV6-1; clone size: once; CDR3 protein: CASIELWQNTGELFF; CDR3 DNA: TGTGCCAGCATCGAATTGTGGCAGAACACCGGGGAGCTGTTTTTT
J gene: TRBJ1-2; D gene: -; V gene: TRBV19; clone size: many; CDR3 protein: CASSVTGPYGYTF; CDR3 DNA: TGTGCCAGTAGTGTGACGGGACCCTATGGCTACACCTTC
J gene: TRBJ2-7; D gene: TRBD1; V gene: TRBV24-1; clone size: many; CDR3 protein: CATSDNTPTGPYEQYF; CDR3 DNA: TGTGCCACCAGTGACAACACCCCGACAGGGCCCTACGAGCAGTACTTC
J gene: TRBJ2-2; D gene: -; V gene: TRBV20-1; clone size: many; CDR3 protein: CSARGRDGMANTGELFF; CDR3 DNA: TGCAGTGCTAGGGGCCGGGACGGAATGGCGAACACCGGGGAGCTGTTTTTT
J gene: TRBJ1-2; D gene: -; V gene: TRBV6-2/TRBV6-3; clone size: many; CDR3 protein: CASSHLSGSNYGYTF; CDR3 DNA: TGTGCCAGCAGTCACCTGAGCGGGTCTAACTATGGCTACACCTTC
J gene: TRBJ2-5; D gene: -; V gene: TRBV7-9; clone size: many; CDR3 protein: CASSLGWAGNEETQYF; CDR3 DNA: TGTGCCAGCAGCTTAGGGTGGGCAGGAAACGAAGAGACCCAGTACTTC
J gene: TRBJ1-2; D gene: TRBD1; V gene: TRBV7-2; clone size: -; CDR3 protein: CASSQATGVDGYTF; CDR3 DNA: TGTGCCAGCAGCCAAGCCACAGGGGTGGATGGCTACACCTTC
J gene: TRBJ1-5; D gene: TRBD1; V gene: TRBV28; clone size: many; CDR3 protein: CASRKSTGTARNQPQHF; CDR3 DNA: TGTGCCAGCCGTAAAAGTACCGGGACAGCGAGGAATCAGCCCCAGCATTTT
J gene: TRBJ1-1; D gene: TRBD1; V gene: TRBV27; clone size: -; CDR3 protein: CASSLGPGGKSFF; CDR3 DNA: TGTGCCAGCAGTTTGGGACCAGGGGGCAAGTCTTTCTTT
J gene: TRBJ1-2; D gene: -; V gene: TRBV10-3; clone size: few; CDR3 protein: CAIRDQLDYGYTF; CDR3 DNA: TGTGCCATCAGGGATCAGCTGGACTATGGCTACACCTTC
J gene: TRBJ2-7; D gene: TRBD2; V gene: TRBV20-1; clone size: -; CDR3 protein: CSARMLAGVSYEQYF; CDR3 DNA: TGCAGTGCTAGGATGCTAGCGGGAGTCTCCTACGAGCAGTACTTC
J gene: TRBJ1-5; D gene: -; V gene: TRBV6-2/TRBV6-3; clone size: -; CDR3 protein: CASSYQGTRASPQHF; CDR3 DNA: TGTGCCAGCAGTTACCAGGGCACCCGCGCTTCGCCCCAGCATTTT
J gene: TRBJ1-5; D gene: -; V gene: TRBV6-2/TRBV6-3; clone size: many; CDR3 protein: CASRDYSNQPQHF; CDR3 DNA: TGTGCCAGCAGGGACTATAGCAATCAGCCCCAGCATTTT
J gene: TRBJ1-1; D gene: TRBD1; V gene: TRBV6-5; clone size: few; CDR3 protein: CASSSHYQGARRAFF; CDR3 DNA: TGTGCCAGCAGTTCTCATTATCAGGGGGCGCGGAGGGCTTTCTTT
J gene: TRBJ2-2; D gene: -; V gene: TRBV3-1; clone size: -; CDR3 protein: CASSQSGEDGELFF; CDR3 DNA: TGTGCCAGCAGCCAATCCGGCGAAGACGGGGAGCTGTTTTTT
J gene: TRBJ2-2; D gene: -; V gene: TRBV12-3/TRBV12-4; clone size: -; CDR3 protein: CASSLGTRSGSGELFF; CDR3 DNA: TGTGCCAGCAGTTTAGGGACTCGCTCTGGGTCCGGGGAGCTGTTTTTT
J gene: TRBJ2-7; D gene: TRBD2; V gene: TRBV6-1; clone size: -; CDR3 protein: CASSEESGLAGTYEQYF; CDR3 DNA: TGTGCCAGCAGTGAAGAGTCGGGACTAGCGGGCACCTACGAGCAGTACTTC
J gene: TRBJ2-2; D gene: -; V gene: TRBV7-3; clone size: few; CDR3 protein: CASSSPRNSNTGELFF; CDR3 DNA: TGTGCCAGCAGCTCCCCCAGAAATTCGAACACCGGGGAGCTGTTTTTT
J gene: TRBJ1-2; D gene: -; V gene: TRBV3-1; clone size: many; CDR3 protein: CASSHLDTGRNGYTF; CDR3 DNA: TGTGCCAGCAGCCATCTCGATACAGGGAGGAATGGCTACACCTTC
J gene: TRBJ1-5; D gene: -; V gene: TRBV3-1; clone size: many; CDR3 protein: CASSQGAGQPQHF; CDR3 DNA: TGTGCCAGCAGCCAAGGGGCGGGTCAGCCCCAGCATTTT
J gene: TRBJ2-7; D gene: TRBD1; V gene: TRBV5-1; clone size: many; CDR3 protein: CASSDRGLQYF; CDR3 DNA: TGCGCCAGCAGCGACAGGGGGCTGCAGTACTTC
J gene: TRBJ1-2; D gene: -; V gene: TRBV5-1; clone size: many; CDR3 protein: CASSWEQGYGYTF; CDR3 DNA: TGCGCCAGCAGCTGGGAACAGGGCTATGGCTACACCTTC
J gene: TRBJ1-2; D gene: -; V gene: TRBV12-5; clone size: -; CDR3 protein: CASGLVRAALYGYTF; CDR3 DNA: TGTGCTAGTGGTTTGGTACGGGCAGCACTCTATGGCTACACCTTC
J gene: TRBJ2-5; D gene: -; V gene: TRBV6-1; clone size: -; CDR3 protein: CASSEVPSGQETQYF; CDR3 DNA: TGTGCCAGCAGTGAAGTTCCCAGCGGCCAAGAGACCCAGTACTTC
J gene: TRBJ1-1; D gene: -; V gene: TRBV6-2/TRBV6-3; clone size: few; CDR3 protein: CASRSLAGTVGTEAFF; CDR3 DNA: TGTGCCAGCAGAAGTCTAGCGGGGACGGTGGGAACTGAAGCTTTCTTT
J gene: TRBJ2-2; D gene: -; V gene: TRBV24-1; clone size: -; CDR3 protein: CATSQGWNTGELFF; CDR3 DNA: TGTGCCACCTCGCAGGGATGGAACACCGGGGAGCTGTTTTTT
J gene: TRBJ2-4; D gene: -; V gene: TRBV6-1; clone size: few; CDR3 protein: CASSAVQSDQYF; CDR3 DNA: TGTGCCAGCAGTGCCGTCCAATCGGATCAGTACTTC
J gene: TRBJ2-7; D gene: -; V gene: TRBV6-2/TRBV6-3; clone size: -; CDR3 protein: CASSANRDSSYEQYF; CDR3 DNA: TGTGCCAGCAGTGCAAACAGGGACTCCTCCTACGAGCAGTACTTC
J gene: TRBJ1-2; D gene: -; V gene: TRBV6-5; clone size: -; CDR3 protein: CASSSMDDYGYTF; CDR3 DNA: TGTGCCAGCAGTTCTATGGACGACTATGGCTACACCTTC
J gene: TRBJ1-5; D gene: -; V gene: TRBV28; clone size: -; CDR3 protein: CASSFDSLNQPQHF; CDR3 DNA: TGTGCCAGCAGTTTCGACAGCCTGAATCAGCCCCAGCATTTT
J gene: TRBJ1-2; D gene: -; V gene: TRBV15; clone size: many; CDR3 protein: CATSREFGGNYGYTF; CDR3 DNA: TGTGCCACCAGCAGAGAGTTTGGGGGCAACTATGGCTACACCTTC
J gene: TRBJ2-5; D gene: -; V gene: TRBV11-2; clone size: few; CDR3 protein: CASSLEQGRGTQYF; CDR3 DNA: TGTGCCAGCAGCTTAGAGCAGGGACGGGGGACCCAGTACTTC
J gene: TRBJ2-7; D gene: -; V gene: TRBV10-2; clone size: many; CDR3 protein: CASRWEASYEQYF; CDR3 DNA: TGCGCCAGCAGGTGGGAGGCCTCCTACGAGCAGTACTTC
J gene: TRBJ2-5; D gene: -; V gene: TRBV6-1; clone size: many; CDR3 protein: CASSEGPGGPQETQYF; CDR3 DNA: TGTGCCAGCAGTGAAGGCCCCGGAGGGCCCCAAGAGACCCAGTACTTC
J gene: TRBJ1-1; D gene: TRBD1; V gene: TRBV2; clone size: many; CDR3 protein: CASSEMGQGTEAFF; CDR3 DNA: TGTGCCAGCAGTGAAATGGGACAGGGCACTGAAGCTTTCTTT
J gene: TRBJ2-7; D gene: -; V gene: TRBV7-2; clone size: many; CDR3 protein: CASSLGGTPTWEQYF; CDR3 DNA: TGTGCCAGCAGCTTAGGAGGGACTCCTACGTGGGAGCAGTACTTC
J gene: TRBJ1-5; D gene: -; V gene: TRBV19; clone size: many; CDR3 protein: CASSPGQLNQPQHF; CDR3 DNA: TGTGCCAGTAGTCCTGGGCAGCTAAATCAGCCCCAGCATTTT
J gene: TRBJ2-5; D gene: TRBD1; V gene: TRBV19; clone size: many; CDR3 protein: CASSNRGQETQYF; CDR3 DNA: TGTGCCAGTAGCAACAGGGGGCAAGAGACCCAGTACTTC
J gene: TRBJ2-7; D gene: -; V gene: TRBV28; clone size: few; CDR3 protein: CASDPGTMSSYEQYF; CDR3 DNA: TGTGCCAGCGATCCCGGGACAATGAGCTCCTACGAGCAGTACTTC
J gene: TRBJ1-2; D gene: TRBD1; V gene: TRBV15; clone size: -; CDR3 protein: CATSRLSGTGSPLNYGYTF; CDR3 DNA: TGTGCCACCAGCAGACTGTCCGGGACAGGGTCCCCCCTTAACTATGGCTACACCTTC
J gene: TRBJ2-5; D gene: TRBD1; V gene: TRBV6-1; clone size: many; CDR3 protein: CASTEGTGGRETQYF; CDR3 DNA: TGTGCCAGCACCGAGGGGACAGGGGGTAGAGAGACCCAGTACTTC
J gene: TRBJ2-7; D gene: TRBD1; V gene: TRBV28; clone size: -; CDR3 protein: CASNRQGVGEQYF; CDR3 DNA: TGTGCCAGCAACCGACAGGGGGTTGGCGAGCAGTACTTC
J gene: TRBJ1-2; D gene: TRBD1; V gene: TRBV3-1; clone size: many; CDR3 protein: CASSQATGGIGYTF; CDR3 DNA: TGTGCCAGCAGCCAAGCGACAGGGGGCATTGGCTACACCTTC